These 27 T cell receptor beta chains originate from one sample sequenced in a study of cytomegalovirus exposure and HLA in healthy donors. Repertoires were generated with immunoSEQ multiplex PCR, while TCRdb's copy carries only in-frame clones and drops some. The repertoire holds about 240,000 clones, with around nine tenths as singletons. The sequenced material came from PBMCs. The receptors were gathered from a young man in good health and CMV-seronegative.

The CDR3 here is CASRGQAESTEAFF. DNA of the CDR3: TGTGCCAGCAGGGGACAGGCCGAAAGCACTGAAGCTTTCTTT. The chain employs TRBV2 and TRBJ1-1, with 8 bases fitting TRBD1. The germline V gene encodes CDR1 SNHLY and CDR2 FYNNEI. V lost 6 bases, J lost 4 bases, and 7 bases stayed unmatched. CDR3 size: 14 residues.

The chain links TRBV9 to TRBJ1-2, with TRBD1 matching over 8 bases. From germline, CDR1 is SGDLS and CDR2 YYNGEE. The V gene end was trimmed by 3 bases and the J gene end by 3 bases; junction bases not matched to a gene: 7. The CDR3 consists of 15 residues. The CDR3 region has the DNA TGTGCCAGCAGCGCGGACAGGGAATCTTACTATGGCTACACCTTC. Translation gives CASSADRESYYGYTF.

This clone was observed a handful of times. The V and J genes are TRBV18 and TRBJ2-2; D remains ambiguous. The CDR3 contains 14 residues. The germline V gene encodes CDR1 KGHSH and CDR2 LQKENI. Trimming removed 6 bases from V and 4 bases from J, with 12 bases in between. The chain's CDR3 is CASSLEHFTGELFF. The CDR3 nucleotides read TGTGCCAGCTCCCTAGAACATTTCACCGGGGAGCTGTTTTTT.

The rearrangement links TRBV27 to TRBJ2-7; 10 nucleotides align to TRBD2. This CDR3 has 17 amino acids. With 0 bases clipped from V and 3 bases from J, the junction kept 8 bases outside the gene matches. CDR1 MNHEY and CDR2 SMNVEV come from the germline V gene (reference sequence). For the CDR3, the DNA is TGTGCCAGCAGTTTATCATTTAGCGGGAGGAGGGGCTACGAGCAGTACTTC. Protein: CASSLSFSGRRGYEQYF.

J is TRBJ1-2 and V is TRBV27, with D possibly TRBD1 on 6 matching bases. Trimming removed 2 bases from V and 3 bases from J, with 16 bases in between. Germline values: CDR1 MNHEY, CDR2 SMNVEV (reference sequence). This CDR3 comprises 16 residues. The CDR3 DNA reads as TGTGCCAGCAGTTTACAGGGACGGGGGGCTTACTATGGCTACACCTTC. Translated: CASSLQGRGAYYGYTF.

This clone has just one count. The chain carries TRBV29-1 and TRBJ2-3, with 7 positions matching TRBD2. The J segment lost 1 base and the V segment lost 6 bases, leaving 10 bases of the junction unmatched. Germline CDR1 and CDR2: SQVTM and ANQGSEA. The CDR3 is made up of 15 amino acids. DNA of the CDR3: TGCAGCGTCGAGGGGTCCGGACTAGGCACAGATACGCAGTATTTT. Amino acids: CSVEGSGLGTDTQYF.

This chain joins TRBV18 and TRBJ1-2; D is perhaps TRBD1 (6 bases). V lost 3 bases to trimming and J lost 6 bases, with 20 bases between them. Germline CDR1 and CDR2: KGHSH and LQKENI. The CDR3 has 16 amino acids. The CDR3 sequence is CASSPTSLPQGNGYTF. In nucleotides, the CDR3 is TGTGCCAGCTCACCTACGAGTTTACCACAGGGTAATGGCTACACCTTC. Full variable domain (missing parts from reference TRBV18 and TRBJ1-2): NAGVMQNPRHLVRRRGQEARLRCSPMKGHSHVYWYRQLPEEGLKFMVYLQKENIIDESGMPKERFSAEFPKEGPSILRIQQVVRGDSAAYFCASSPTSLPQGNGYTFGSGTRLTVV.

This clone was counted a few times. The chain employs TRBV7-2 and TRBJ1-5, with 10 bases lining up with TRBD1. This CDR3 region has 16 residues. Germline V CDR1 and CDR2: SGHTA, FQGNSA. Unmatched junction bases numbered 9, after V lost 5 bases and J lost 5 bases. CDR3 sequence reads: CASSGQVGTGDQPQHF. CDR3 DNA sequence: TGTGCCAGCAGCGGGCAAGTCGGGACAGGGGATCAGCCCCAGCATTTT.

The chain couples TRBV4-1 to TRBJ2-6; no firm D call. The CDR3 is made up of 16 amino acids. V lost 5 bases and J lost 0, with 11 bases in between. The germline CDR1 and CDR2 sequences are MGHRA and YSYEKL. CDR3 region: CASSNVSSSGANVLTF. The CDR3 nucleotides are TGCGCCAGCAGCAATGTTTCGAGCTCTGGGGCCAACGTCCTGACTTTC.

The J gene is TRBJ2-7, the V gene TRBV27; 7 bases agree with TRBD1. CDR3 length: 14 amino acids. V trimming: 3 bases; J trimming: 3 bases; junction bases outside the gene matches: 5. The germline V gene has CDR1 MNHEY and CDR2 SMNVEV (reference sequence). DNA for the CDR3: TGTGCCAGCAGTTTCAGACAGGGTGGCTACGAGCAGTACTTC. It is translated as CASSFRQGGYEQYF.

Only a few counts were recorded for this clone. The rearrangement links TRBV9 to TRBJ2-3; a possible D gene is TRBD1 (6 bases). V lost 1 base to trimming and J lost 5 bases, with 17 bases between them. CDR3 size: 16 residues. The germline V gene has CDR1 SGDLS and CDR2 YYNGEE. The CDR3: CASSVSQGRRGDTQYF. The CDR3 nucleotides are TGTGCCAGCAGCGTATCGCAGGGGCGGAGAGGAGATACGCAGTATTTT. Variable domain in full (rest from reference TRBV9 and TRBJ2-3): DSGVTQTPKHLITATGQRVTLRCSPRSGDLSVYWYQQSLDQGLQFLIQYYNGEERAKGNILERFSAQQFPDLHSELNLSSLELGDSALYFCASSVSQGRRGDTQYFGPGTRLTVL.

The chain is built from TRBV6-6 and TRBJ1-2; D gene uncertain. Per germline, CDR1 MNHNY and CDR2 SVGAGI (reference sequence). CDR3 length: 14 residues. Trimming shortened V by 4 bases and J by 5 bases, and 14 bases separated the two germline ends. The CDR3 DNA is TGTGCCAGCAGTTCTGCTCGAGTACGATATGGCTACACCTTC. It specifies CASSSARVRYGYTF.

J is TRBJ2-2 and V is TRBV27, with 7 nucleotides matching TRBD2. This CDR3 comprises 16 residues. CDR1 is MNHEY, CDR2 SMNVEV, per germline (reference sequence). Trimming took 5 bases from V and 4 from J; bases not matched to a gene: 10. The CDR3 sequence: CASSTLVAGGTGELFF. As DNA, the CDR3 is TGTGCCAGCAGTACCCTAGTAGCGGGCGGCACCGGGGAGCTGTTTTTT.

This sequence joins TRBV29-1 and TRBJ2-5, with 9 bases lining up with TRBD1. V lost 6 bases to trimming and J lost 5 bases; unmatched junction nucleotides: 4. The CDR3 length is 12 residues. Germline CDR1 reads SQVTM; CDR2 reads ANQGSEA. The CDR3 nucleotides read TGCAGCGTAACAGGGGGCTCGGAGACCCAGTACTTC. This codes for CSVTGGSETQYF.

The chain links TRBV5-1 to TRBJ1-2; perhaps TRBD1 as D (5 bases). Germline-derived CDR1 and CDR2 are SGHRS and YFSETQ. This CDR3 region has 13 residues. V lost 2 bases and J lost 8, with 13 bases in between. The CDR3 DNA reads as TGCGCCAGCAGCTTTCTTCAGGGTGACGGCTACACCTTC. It yields the protein CASSFLQGDGYTF. The complete variable domain, with remaining parts taken from reference TRBV5-1 and TRBJ1-2, reads KAGVTQTPRYLIKTRGQQVTLSCSPISGHRSVSWYQQTPGQGLQFLFEYFSETQRNKGNFPGRFSGRQFSNSRSEMNVSTLELGDSALYLCASSFLQGDGYTFGSGTRLTVV.

This sequence joins TRBV7-8 and TRBJ2-7, with TRBD1 matching over 9 bases. CDR1 SGHVS and CDR2 FQNEAQ come from the germline V gene. The CDR3 is made up of 16 amino acids. J lost 7 bases, V lost 5 bases, and 15 bases had no gene match. In DNA form, the CDR3 reads TGTGCCAGCAGCCCGGGGCGACGGACAGGGGTGGGGGAGCAGTACTTC. This sequence encodes CASSPGRRTGVGEQYF.

The chain combines TRBV10-2 with TRBJ2-7; 11 nucleotides line up with TRBD1. The CDR3 extends over 17 amino acids. V gave up 4 bases and J gave up 0 bases; unmatched junction bases: 8. The V gene's germline CDR1 is WSHSY and CDR2 SAAADI. The CDR3 reads CASSAPDRGHNSYEQYF. As DNA, the CDR3 is TGCGCCAGCAGTGCGCCGGACAGGGGGCATAACTCCTACGAGCAGTACTTC.

V is TRBV5-8 and J is TRBJ2-7, with 8 bases lining up with TRBD1. The length of the CDR3 is 13 residues. J lost 6 bases, V lost 2 bases, and 4 bases had no gene match. Germline CDR1 and CDR2: SGHTS and YDEGEE. The CDR3 DNA reads TGTGCCAGCAGCTTCGACAGGGGCGCCGAGCAGTACTTC. Protein: CASSFDRGAEQYF.

The chain recombines TRBV28 with TRBJ2-2; possibly TRBD2 for D (5 bases). The CDR3 consists of 14 residues. V was pared by 6 bases and J by 5 bases, with 13 bases between. CDR1 is MDHEN and CDR2 is SYDVKM in the germline V gene. DNA of the CDR3: TGTGCCAGCAGCCATCGGGGTGGTACCGGGGAGCTGTTTTTT. As protein: CASSHRGGTGELFF.

V and J are TRBV5-1 and TRBJ2-5; 10 bases align to TRBD1. The CDR3 totals 16 residues. Unmatched junction bases numbered 4, after V lost 0 bases and J lost 2 bases. From germline, CDR1 is SGHRS and CDR2 YFSETQ. CDR3 protein: CASSLAWTGGQETQYF. CDR3 coding DNA: TGCGCCAGCAGCTTGGCTTGGACAGGGGGACAAGAGACCCAGTACTTC.

The genes are TRBV5-1 and TRBJ2-7; D not resolved. Trimming removed 4 bases at V and 2 bases at J, with 13 bases between. Germline V gene lookup returns CDR1 SGHRS and CDR2 YFSETQ. This CDR3 is built from 14 residues. DNA of the CDR3: TGCGCCAGCAGCCCGGCGGCGGCAACCTACGAGCAGTACTTC. Its protein product is CASSPAAATYEQYF.

The chain links TRBV27 to TRBJ2-7; maybe TRBD1 (5 bases). The CDR3 consists of 14 residues. Germline lookup yields CDR1 MNHEY and CDR2 SMNVEV (reference sequence). V shed 4 bases and J shed 1 base, with 11 bases lying between them. The CDR3 DNA sequence: TGTGCCAGCAGTTCCCAGGGTGTTTCCTACGAGCAGTACTTC. It translates to CASSSQGVSYEQYF.

This chain connects TRBV9 to TRBJ2-7; a weak D match, TRBD2 (6 bases). Germline CDR1 SGDLS, CDR2 YYNGEE. The CDR3 loop spans 17 amino acids. Trimming pared 0 bases from V and 2 bases from J, leaving 18 bases between. The chain's CDR3 is CASSVASTGTGAYEQYF. CDR3 nucleotide sequence: TGTGCCAGCAGCGTAGCTTCTACCGGGACGGGAGCCTACGAGCAGTACTTC.

The genes are TRBV11-2 and TRBJ2-5; 7 bases fit TRBD2. This CDR3 has 12 amino acids. Trimming removed 6 bases from V and 5 bases from J; junction bases left unmatched: 3. Germline-derived CDR1 and CDR2 are SGHAT and FQNNGV. CDR3 DNA: TGTGCCAGCAGAGGGAGGGGCGAGACCCAGTACTTC. It translates to CASRGRGETQYF.

Points on this clone: A junction boundary mismatches the germline segment, possibly from a read error. The rearrangement joins TRBV5-6 to TRBJ2-1, with D possibly being TRBD2 (6 bases). The germline V gene encodes CDR1 SGHDT and CDR2 YYEEEE. The CDR3 covers 14 residues. CDR3 bases: TGTGCCAGCAGCTACGGGACTGAAGGGCGAGGAGATCTCTTC. Protein product: CASSYGTEGRGDLF.

The V call is TRBV28, the J call TRBJ1-5; 7 bases align to TRBD1. Germline CDR1 is MDHEN and CDR2 is SYDVKM. Trimming at V came to 3 bases and at J to 2 bases, leaving 7 bases not matched to a gene. The CDR3 sequence is 16 residues long. The CDR3 sequence is CASSFLYRGRNQPQHF. The CDR3 bases are TGTGCCAGCAGTTTCCTTTACAGGGGCCGCAATCAGCCCCAGCATTTT.

V is TRBV15 and J is TRBJ1-5, with 9 bases aligning to TRBD1. The germline V gene encodes CDR1 LNHNV and CDR2 YYDKDF (reference sequence). Losses at the gene ends were 2 bases for V and 5 bases for J; bases not matched to a gene: 4. The CDR3 loop spans 15 amino acids. The CDR3: CATSRQGQGYQPQHF. CDR3 DNA sequence: TGTGCCACCAGCAGACAGGGACAGGGATATCAGCCCCAGCATTTT.